This T cell receptor (beta chain) comes out of a study of CD8+CD57+ T cells in acquired aplastic anemia. Study-level background: CD4+ and CD8+ cells, once sorted, gave DNA averaging approximately 3 ug.

Patients who underwent sequencing had shown CD8+CD57+ cell expansion by flow cytometry. Everyone among the patients had severe acquired aplastic anemia. This clonotype was seen a single time. No antigen is known for it. The CDR3 contains 12 residues. Germline V CDR1 and CDR2: SGHRS, YFSETQ. With 3 bases clipped from V and 7 bases from J, the junction kept 4 bases outside the gene matches. Study outcomes and limitations: Patient and control CD8+ Simpson's diversity was not significantly different. Patients and controls shared 25 to 30 CD8+ CDR3 sequences, which appeared highly expressed in patients and within their immunodominant clones.

Profiling that covered TCR beta VDJ and CDR3 relied on genomic DNA as its template. TCRdb ran MiXCR on the reads and lists one entry per CDR3 protein. The table records about 200,000 distinct CDR3 sequences, 65% of them present only once. The receptor comes from a human donor with aplastic anemia. The chain links TRBV5-1 to TRBJ2-7; TRBD1 matches 7 bases. The sample consisted of sorted CD4+, CD8+, or CD8+CD57+ T cells (not recorded which) from PBMCs. The CDR3 loop is CASSWDRAEQYF. CDR3 coding DNA: TGCGCCAGCAGCTGGGACAGAGCGGAGCAGTACTTC.